The subject of this entry is one T cell receptor beta chain. Its antigen specificity is not known. Base-call qualities are not available, and no considerably larger clone is one nucleotide away. This sample is part of a study of shared clonotypes between healthy human individuals (dated by TCRdb to 2020 to 2021). Study-wide context: The cohort comprised a couple of women and three men aged 18 to 49 years. Per donor, leukapheresis produced somewhere between about 0.8 and 9 billion PBMCs. For each donor, three plates each were used for CD4 naive and CD4 memory, two plates were used for CD8 naive, and one plate was used for CD8 memory. The study deeply sequenced blood TCR repertoires of five healthy adults to estimate repertoire size and the extent of clonotype sharing between individuals. Different laboratories and diverse techniques were used to prepare libraries and sequence TCR repertoires, to increase sequencing depth and limit assay-specific biases. General conclusions and limits of the study: When a handful of donors were compared, the shared fraction of clonotypes was about 5.5% for naive CD4, around 3.5% for naive CD8, more than 2% for memory CD4, and about 0.36% for memory CD8. Pairwise subsampling led to the expectation that sequencing depth would affect the degree of clonotype sharing among donors. Rarefaction of sorted-subset datasets indicated incomplete sequencing despite the large sequencing depth. Sampling was restricted to blood, and TCR repertoires in tissues likely differ from the TCR repertoires found in blood. The small number of donors limited the genetic and exposure-history diversity represented. Higher generation probabilities were observed for clonotypes shared by all four sorted-subset donors than for non-shared clonotypes. Naive subsets generally had larger estimated clonotype richness than memory subsets.

The donors were healthy, HIV-negative adults with no recently reported acute infections or vaccinations. Every donor was a Caucasian adult residing in Nashville, Tennessee, USA. CD4+ T cells were enriched by magnetic negative selection, after which naive cells were positively selected on CD45RA and the negative fraction was taken as the memory subset. Blood was collected by leukapheresis, and PBMCs were isolated by Ficoll-Histopaque density gradient centrifugation and then cryopreserved in liquid nitrogen vapor phase. Analytical flow cytometry was used to check the purity and quantity of every magnetically sorted T cell population. Genomic DNA was isolated from every sorted fraction and measured by UV absorbance on a Nanodrop 2000c. Using the deep immunoSEQ assay, multiplex PCR amplified TCR CDR3 regions from genomic DNA. Extracted genomic DNA from each cell subset was distributed evenly across all wells of several immunoSEQ 96-well plates, and each plate was treated as a replicate. For sorted subsets, about 210 ng of genomic DNA, equivalent to tens of thousands of T cell genomes, went into each replicate PCR. Purified libraries were measured with a Qubit 3.0 fluorometer, size-checked on a Bioanalyzer 2100, and measured again with the KAPA Library Quantification kit. Every immunoSEQ 96-well plate was sequenced on a separate single-read 150-cycle Illumina NextSeq 550 flow cell. Under the source paper's analysis protocol: Because the immunoSEQ output held only junctional sequences and lacked quality scores, the filtering could not match the filtering applied to full-length reads. To assign V/J genes and CDR3, sequences were annotated using PyIR, a Python wrapper for IgBLAST v1.9, with IMGT germline references. Any read was removed if the V/J assignment was weak (E-value above 1e-6), the CDR3 was missing, or the read contained stop codons, out-of-frame junctions, or ambiguous translated residues. A V3J clonotype was defined by an identical inferred V gene, J gene, and CDR3 amino acid sequence. To compute the percentage overlap between repertoires, the number of shared unique clonotypes was divided by the size of the smaller repertoire. RTK rarefaction, the Chao1 estimator, and Recon v2.1 estimates of unobserved clonotypes were used to assess repertoire richness. Generation probabilities were computed with OLGA for all TCRbeta clonotypes obtained by the gDNA method from several donors. What TCRdb holds here is the immuneACCESS table cut down to in-frame rearrangements. Part of the clones is not present; checked against another copy, under half of the missing clones reflect an unresolved V gene, and the others are unexplained. V and J calls and clone size are as listed in that table; D and trimming were resolved from the DNA. This sample gives a few million clones in total; around nine tenths of them show up just once. The ten top clones hold roughly 0.13% of the sample.

The sequence derives from a man younger than 35 in good health. Sequenced: naive CD4+ T cells sorted from blood. The label giving this sample's cell subset or site can be read as: CD45RA+ positively selected.

The CDR3 protein sequence reads: CASSPRGIEAFF. The DNA sequence follows: TGTGCCAGCTCACCGAGGGGTATCGAAGCTTTCTTT. The sequence joins TRBV18 to TRBJ1-1; the D gene is possibly TRBD1, with 5 bases matching. In the germline V gene, CDR1 corresponds to KGHSH and CDR2 to LQKENI. The CDR3, cysteine through phenylalanine, is 12 amino acids long. Solely the CDR3 DNA is kept, with 36 bases framed from the first base. The junction carries 10 bases between V and J, which are trimmed by 3 bases and 8 bases respectively. The CDR3, completed at both ends by the reference TRBV18 and TRBJ1-1 genes, gives the full variable domain NAGVMQNPRHLVRRRGQEARLRCSPMKGHSHVYWYRQLPEEGLKFMVYLQKENIIDESGMPKERFSAEFPKEGPSILRIQQVVRGDSAAYFCASSPRGIEAFFGQGTRLTVV.